This TCR beta chain emerged from a study of blood T cell repertoires in COVID-19. Study context: Donors in the United States, Italy and Spain gave samples during acute or convalescent COVID-19. Sample material is recorded as cDNA or gDNA derived from T cells, B-cell-depleted T cells, or PBMCs.

The authors' processing: It was from reference gene primer amplification that nucleated cell counts were estimated. Clones were read by immunoSEQ multiplex PCR, and TCRdb kept only the in-frame ones, dropping some. V and J calls plus clone size are reproduced from that table; the DNA served to infer D and trimming. The table lists 100,000 to 150,000 clones, around 86% of them singletons, with roughly 30% in the top ten. The CDR3 length is 17 residues. The V end was cut by 0 bases, the J end by 7 bases, with 16 bases between. Germline values: CDR1 WSHSY, CDR2 SAAADI. This TCR came from a woman of 80 years or more with acute or convalescent COVID-19. The gene calls are TRBV10-2 and TRBJ1-6; the D gene is possibly TRBD1 (5 bases). The sequenced material came from peripheral blood. The CDR3 coding sequence is TGCGCCAGCAGTGAGTCTCCGGGAGGGGCCCTGAATTCACCCCTCCACTTT. The encoded protein is CASSESPGGALNSPLHF.